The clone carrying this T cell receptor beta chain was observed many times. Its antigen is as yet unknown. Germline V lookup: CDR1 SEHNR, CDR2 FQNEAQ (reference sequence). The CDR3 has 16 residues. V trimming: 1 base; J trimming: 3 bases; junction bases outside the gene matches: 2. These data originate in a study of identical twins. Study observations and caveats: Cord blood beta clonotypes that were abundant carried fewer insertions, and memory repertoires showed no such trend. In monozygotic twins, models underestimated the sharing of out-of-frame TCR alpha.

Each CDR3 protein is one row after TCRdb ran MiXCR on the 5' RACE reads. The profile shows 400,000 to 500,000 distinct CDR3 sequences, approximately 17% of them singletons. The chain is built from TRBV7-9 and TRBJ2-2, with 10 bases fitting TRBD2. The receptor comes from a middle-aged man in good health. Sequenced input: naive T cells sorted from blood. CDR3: CASSLVGLADTGELFF. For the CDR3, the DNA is TGTGCCAGCAGCTTAGTCGGACTAGCGGACACCGGGGAGCTGTTTTTT.